This T cell receptor (beta chain) was obtained from a study of beta chain features in type 1 diabetes (dated by TCRdb to the late 2010s). Turning to the overall study: No differences in mean age, gender distribution, total cell number or subset yield were found between patients and healthy donors. Across all samples, approximately 98,000,000 sorted cells were examined, and cell number per subset correlated strongly with RNA yield. The study compared the TCRB repertoires of sorted circulating CD4+ T cell subsets in recently diagnosed type 1 diabetes patients with those in matched healthy donors. Naive and central memory subsets were obtained from all 30 or so donors, but regulatory and stem cell-like memory subsets were isolated from only 8 patients and roughly eight healthy donors.

General study outcomes and caveats: Sequencing cDNA rather than genomic DNA could over-represent highly expressing activated cells, although activation and CD3 levels did not differ between groups. Naive, central memory and regulatory TCRB repertoires appeared to be more alike among patients than among healthy donors. PCR might favor shorter templates, but patient and control samples were amplified and corrected together, so any skew would affect both groups equally. Type 1 diabetes patients showed a moderate but significant shortening of TCRB CDR3 length in all four CD4+ subsets. HLA sub-analyses involved small numbers of individuals, so any influence of HLA type on TCRB rearrangement remained unresolved. At VDJ recombination sites, type 1 diabetes patients had fewer insertions and more deleted nucleotides, which implies abnormalities in thymic rearrangement.

Each donor gave one peripheral blood draw, approximately 110 mL on average, collected into heparinised tubes. A BD FACSAria II and a panel including CD45RO, CCR7, CD25, CD127, CD95 and CD27 were used to sort naive, central memory, regulatory and stem cell-like memory CD4+ T cells. All sorted populations exceeded 95% purity. PBMCs were separated immediately by Lymphoprep density gradient centrifugation and were stained directly, without being cultured. Samples were stained and sorted in pairs, with one healthy donor and one patient per experiment, so that batch effects were minimized. All of the isolated RNA was reverse transcribed with the High Capacity cDNA Reverse Transcription Kit, so expressed TCRB transcripts were sequenced. Deep immunoSEQ sequencing was applied to naive, central memory and regulatory T cell samples, giving an average of roughly 3.5 million total reads per sample. Sorted cells were lysed in RLT buffer and RNA was extracted with DNase-treated RNeasy Micro or Mini kits, depending on cell number. Each cell subset was processed separately to prevent cross-contamination, with patient and healthy donor samples processed together. The immunoSEQ multiplex PCR was used to amplify TCRB sequences from cDNA, generating 87-bp fragments that spanned the CDR3 region. Sequencing of the amplicons was performed on the Illumina HiSeq platform. Regarding the original processing steps: PCR bias was corrected computationally using synthetic template baselines, and reads within Hamming distance 2 were collapsed, with unmergeable singletons discarded. Reads were aligned to IMGT to assign V, D and J genes, CDR3 length, and insertions or deletions at six rearrangement sites. Within each subset, clonotype counts were normalized to sorted cell number, after which true diversity and Gini coefficients were computed with the tcR R package. The overlap coefficient, calculated on TCRB nucleotide sequences, was used to measure repertoire sharing. As a proxy for the pre-selection repertoire, out-of-frame TCRB sequences from naive cells were analyzed. TCRdb obtained this table from immuneACCESS and retained in-frame rearrangements with V and J assigned. These tables miss some clones; where compared with another copy, unresolved V genes account for less than half of the shortfall, and the remainder is unexplained. Clone size and V and J calls were adopted from that table, with D and trimming inferred from the DNA. The sample data list about 650,000 clones, and 12% of these were observed just once. The ten most abundant clones make up about 0.11% of the sample.

The CDR3 measures 14 amino acids from cysteine to phenylalanine. Only the CDR3 DNA stays, 42 bases, in frame from base 1. CDR1 SGDLS and CDR2 YYNGEE were looked up in the germline V gene. The V end loses 1 base and the J end loses 2 bases, and a stretch of 10 bases separates them. In the case of this clone: The specificity of this receptor is unknown. No much larger clonotype is one base removed from it; base qualities were not supplied.

This clonotype was obtained from a young man with type 1 diabetes. The chain is assembled from TRBV9 and TRBJ2-7, with the D call perhaps TRBD1 or TRBD2, each one matching 5 bases. The material sequenced was naive CD4+ T cells from blood. The sample's cell subset or site label is to be understood as: true naive CD4+ T cells. The encoded CDR3 is CASSVQTGPYEQYF. The DNA sequence follows: TGTGCCAGCAGCGTACAGACGGGGCCCTACGAGCAGTACTTC.